Each of the 2 T cell receptor beta chains below was sequenced from the same sample in a study of blood T cell repertoires in COVID-19. TCRdb's table, derived via immunoSEQ multiplex PCR, lists solely in-frame clones and lacks some. The sample has 100,000 to 150,000 clones; more than 75% are singletons. Sequences were obtained from peripheral blood. The receptors come from a human donor in a cohort sampled during active COVID-19.

The chain joins TRBV27 to TRBJ1-2, with a possible D match to TRBD1 (5 bases). The CDR3 has 13 residues. Germline CDR1 and CDR2: MNHEY and SMNVEV (reference sequence). Trimming left V 7 bases short and J 8 bases short, with 17 bases between. CDR3 region: CASKAEGMRGYTF. The CDR3 region has the DNA TGTGCCAGCAAAGCGGAGGGGATGAGGGGCTACACCTTC.

This rearrangement joins TRBV6-5 to TRBJ1-1, with D perhaps matching TRBD1 (6 bases). Trimming left V 8 bases short and J 3 bases short, with 16 bases between. From germline, CDR1 is MNHEY and CDR2 SVGAGI. The CDR3 loop spans 14 amino acids. CDR3: CASRARTGYTEAFF. DNA of the CDR3: TGTGCCAGCCGCGCTCGTACAGGGTACACTGAAGCTTTCTTT.